A single sample gave rise to the 3 T cell receptor beta chains below, sequenced in a study of control samples from healthy donors and cancer patients. Sequencing was performed with immunoSEQ multiplex PCR; in TCRdb, only in-frame clones are kept and a portion is missing. The sample lists about 3,000 clones, about four fifths occurring once. Sample: formalin-fixed, paraffin-embedded tissue. The receptors derive from a male donor with melanoma.

The CDR3 loop reads CATSTGRDQPQHF. CDR3 DNA sequence: TGTGCCACCAGCACGGGGCGGGATCAGCCCCAGCATTTT. The chain couples TRBV15 to TRBJ1-5; maybe TRBD1 (5 bases). The germline V gene has CDR1 LNHNV and CDR2 YYDKDF (reference sequence). V lost 4 bases, J lost 5 bases, and 9 bases lay in between. The CDR3 covers 13 residues.

The chain has TRBV24-1 and TRBJ2-2; D is perhaps TRBD2 (6 bases). The CDR3 has 18 amino acids. With 4 bases removed from V and 5 bases from J, the gap between germline ends came to 22 bases. The germline CDR1 and CDR2 sequences are KGHDR and SFDVKD. The CDR3 here is CATSDRYSTGLRTGELFF. DNA for the CDR3: TGTGCCACCAGTGACCGATATTCAACGGGACTTAGAACCGGGGAGCTGTTTTTT.

The chain recombines TRBV9 with TRBJ2-1; 7 bases are a match to TRBD2. The CDR3 extends over 15 amino acids. J lost 9 bases, V lost 1 base, and 10 bases had no gene match. CDR1 and CDR2 from the germline V gene are SGDLS and YYNGEE. The CDR3 nucleotides are TGTGCCAGCAGCGTATCCGGACTAGTCTTGGGTGAGCAGTTCTTC. Its translation is CASSVSGLVLGEQFF.